The entry below describes one T cell receptor (beta chain). The data were taken from a study of CD8 T cells in Susac syndrome. High-throughput TCR beta sequencing covered peripheral CD8+ and CD4+ T cells. CD8+ and CD4+ T cells were negatively isolated; TEMRA cells were FACS-enriched. CDR1 is GTSNPN, CDR2 SVGIG, per germline (reference sequence). This CDR3 comprises 14 residues. V shed 0 bases, J shed 7 bases, and the junction held 8 bases outside the gene matches. About 0.5 to 1 ug RNA was reverse transcribed with random hexamers. A multiplex approach, immunoSEQ multiplex PCR, amplified TCR beta CDR3 across 54 Vbeta and 13 Jbeta. TCRdb ran MiXCR on the immunoSEQ multiplex PCR reads and lists one entry per CDR3 protein. The data contain more than 150,000 distinct CDR3 sequences, approximately 96% of them singletons.

V usage is TRBV30 and J usage is TRBJ1-2; 7 nucleotides align to TRBD1. This clonotype originated in a human donor with multiple sclerosis. The specimen was CD8+ T cells from PBMCs. In DNA, the CDR3 is TGTGCCTGGAGTGTAGAACAGGGGAAAGCTGGCTACACCTTC. This codes for CAWSVEQGKAGYTF.